The 10 T cell receptor beta chains below come from one sample, sequenced in a study of regulatory T cells in long-lasting Graves disease. The authors built TCR beta libraries using iRepertoire HTBI primers and Arm-PCR of CDR3 regions. A single record per CDR3 protein comes from TCRdb applying MiXCR to the multiplex PCR reads. The sample has over 650,000 distinct CDR3 sequences, roughly 30% seen once; the top ten hold about two fifths. Noted time point: persistent/refractory GD, antithyroid drugs over 5 years with positive TRAb. With RNA extracted from PBMCs as input, the TCR library was made. This specimen consisted of peripheral blood mononuclear cells (PBMCs), obtained when the disease was refractory, from a patient treated with antithyroid drugs. These receptors all stem from a female donor with Graves disease.

The rearrangement links TRBV7-9 to TRBJ1-1; perhaps TRBD1 as D (5 bases). Germline CDR1 reads SEHNR; CDR2 reads FQNEAQ (reference sequence). The CDR3 runs 15 residues. V gave up 0 bases and J gave up 7 bases, with 15 bases separating them. The DNA for the CDR3 is TGTGCCAGCAGCTTAGCGGGGGTGGGGCCGCTTGAAGCTTTCTTT. The encoded protein is CASSLAGVGPLEAFF.

This clonotype was observed at least ten times. The rearrangement uses TRBV6-5 and TRBJ1-1; D may be TRBD1 (5 bases). Germline V gene lookup returns CDR1 MNHEY and CDR2 SVGAGI. The CDR3 loop spans 17 amino acids. V lost 2 bases to trimming and J lost 1 base, with 17 bases between them. The CDR3 region is CASSYPYPTDTNTEAFF. CDR3 DNA: TGTGCCAGCAGTTACCCCTACCCGACAGACACGAACACTGAAGCTTTCTTT.

This clonotype was seen at least ten times. The chain carries TRBV29-1 and TRBJ2-3; no definite D call. V gave up 3 bases and J gave up 3 bases, with 4 bases separating them. The germline V gene has CDR1 SQVTM and CDR2 ANQGSEA. CDR3 length: 11 residues. CDR3 protein: CSVEGTDTQYF. CDR3 DNA: TGCAGCGTTGAGGGAACAGATACGCAGTATTTT.

There are many counts of this clonotype. The J gene is TRBJ1-5, the V gene TRBV6-2 or TRBV6-3, with TRBD1 matching over 7 bases. The V gene's germline CDR1 is MNHEY and CDR2 SVGEGT. This CDR3 comprises 17 residues. After removal of 0 bases from V and 1 base from J, the junction contained 6 bases not matched to a gene. CDR3 residues: CASSYSKQGTSNQPQHF. In DNA form, the CDR3 reads TGTGCCAGCAGTTACTCGAAACAGGGGACGAGCAATCAGCCCCAGCATTTT.

This clonotype was seen more than once but under ten times. The genes are TRBV7-9 and TRBJ1-5; D is uncertain. This CDR3 is built from 12 residues. Germline V lookup: CDR1 SEHNR, CDR2 FQNEAQ (reference sequence). V was cut by 5 bases and J by 5 bases, with 7 bases left in between. The CDR3 nucleotides are TGTGCCAGCAGCCGAGAGGATCAGCCCCAGCATTTT. Translated: CASSREDQPQHF.

About this clonotype itself: A far larger clone is only one base removed, so a read error is likely. The V gene is TRBV6-2 or TRBV6-3, the J gene TRBJ2-7; D might be TRBD2 (5 bases). The germline V gene encodes CDR1 MNHEY and CDR2 SVGEGT. This CDR3 contains 13 residues. With 6 bases removed from V and 5 bases from J, the gap between germline ends came to 14 bases. The CDR3 protein is CASSSHGDHEQYF. As DNA, the CDR3 is TGTGCCAGCAGCTCGCACGGGGATCACGAGCAGTACTTC.

This clonotype was detected many times. The J gene is TRBJ1-2, the V gene TRBV2; 7 positions match TRBD1. Germline V gives CDR1 SNHLY, CDR2 FYNNEI. V was pared by 5 bases and J by 3 bases, with 6 bases of the junction left unmatched. CDR3 length: 14 residues. The CDR3 spells CASSLRTGDYGYTF. The CDR3 DNA reads as TGTGCCAGCAGTTTGAGGACAGGTGACTATGGCTACACCTTC. The variable domain in full, with the rest retrieved from reference TRBV2 and TRBJ1-2, is EPEVTQTPSHQVTQMGQEVILRCVPISNHLYFYWYRQILGQKVEFLVSFYNNEISEKSEIFDDQFSVERPDGSNFTLKIRSTKLEDSAMYFCASSLRTGDYGYTFGSGTRLTVV.

This rearrangement joins TRBV6-1 to TRBJ1-2; TRBD1 aligns across 9 bases. Germline V gene sequence: CDR1 MNHNS, CDR2 SASEGT. The CDR3 covers 13 residues. V shed 6 bases, J shed 6 bases, and the junction held 5 bases outside the gene matches. CDR3 DNA sequence: TGTGCCAGCAGGCGGACAGGGGTGGATGGCTACACCTTC. Translating it yields CASRRTGVDGYTF.

Regarding this clonotype: A junction boundary mismatches the germline segment, possibly from a read error. The J gene is TRBJ2-5, the V gene TRBV13, with a weak D call TRBD2 (5 bases). CDR1 and CDR2 (germline): PRHDT, FYEKMQ (reference sequence). The CDR3 has 15 residues. The CDR3 here is CASSFGLGEQGTQYF. CDR3 in DNA: TGTGCCAGCAGCTTCGGACTCGGCGAACAAGGGACCCAGTACTTC.

The CDR3 sequence is CASTRDGINEKLFF. The CDR3 DNA sequence: TGTGCCAGTACCAGGGACGGGATTAATGAAAAACTGTTTTTT. The genes are TRBV19 and TRBJ1-4; weak D call: TRBD1 (5 bases). CDR3 length: 14 amino acids. The germline CDR1 and CDR2 sequences are LNHDA and SQIVND (reference sequence). V was cut by 7 bases and J by 4 bases, with 13 bases left in between.